A single sample gave rise to the 11 T cell receptor beta chains below, sequenced in a study of T-cell reconstitution after alpha-beta-depleted transplantation in children. A TCRbeta library incorporating unique molecular identifiers was prepared. TCRdb re-called the PCR reads with MiXCR, one entry per CDR3 protein. The sample consists of over 3,500 distinct CDR3 sequences, about 25% of them appearing once. The source was PBMCs, mostly from graft donor cells, collected 60 days after TCRalphabeta/CD19-depleted stem cell transplant. The receptors stem from a boy in the first two years of life who had a stem cell transplant for SCID, so the T cells may come from the graft donor.

The table lists this clonotype with many counts. This rearrangement joins TRBV7-8 to TRBJ1-6; weak D call: TRBD1 (5 bases). Trimming removed 10 bases from V and 3 bases from J, with 16 bases in between. This CDR3 comprises 15 residues. Germline assignment: CDR1 SGHVS and CDR2 FQNEAQ. CDR3 region: CAKCKGPFYNSPLHF. CDR3 DNA sequence: TGTGCCAAGTGTAAGGGGCCGTTCTATAATTCACCCCTCCACTTT.

The V call is TRBV7-9, the J call TRBJ2-7, with D possibly TRBD2 on 5 matching bases. The CDR3 runs to 15 residues. The ends were cut back, 8 bases at V and 2 bases at J, with 19 bases in the middle. CDR1 and CDR2 from the germline V gene are SEHNR and FQNEAQ (reference sequence). CDR3 bases: TGTGCCAGCTTAGTTTCGCAGCGGCCCCCCTACGAGCAGTACTTC. It encodes CASLVSQRPPYEQYF.

This clonotype occurred many times. This rearrangement joins TRBV19 to TRBJ1-5; tentatively, D is TRBD1 (6 bases). The V gene's germline CDR1 is LNHDA and CDR2 SQIVND (reference sequence). The CDR3 has 14 residues. Deletions cut 5 bases from V and 8 bases from J, with 16 bases between. This CDR3 reads CASSPRGRDEPQHF. The CDR3, as DNA: TGTGCCAGTAGTCCCAGGGGTAGGGACGAGCCCCAGCATTTT.

In its sample, this clonotype is medium-sized. The chain links TRBV20-1 to TRBJ1-6; 11 bases are a match to TRBD1. CDR1 is DFQATT, CDR2 SNEGSKA, per germline (reference sequence). This CDR3 is 16 amino acids long. V was clipped by 0 bases and J by 10 bases; unmatched bases: 8. The CDR3 protein is CSAREFGQGAKSPLHF. Written as DNA, the CDR3 is TGCAGTGCTAGAGAGTTCGGACAGGGGGCGAAGTCACCCCTCCACTTT.

This clonotype was counted at least ten times. The V and J genes are TRBV4-1 and TRBJ2-7; no definite D call. With 2 bases removed from V and 2 bases from J, the gap between germline ends came to 16 bases. Germline V CDR1 and CDR2: MGHRA, YSYEKL. This CDR3 has 16 residues. The CDR3 DNA sequence: TGCGCCAGCAGCCAACTCGTGGCAGTCCTACCCTACGAGCAGTACTTC. Protein sequence: CASSQLVAVLPYEQYF.

This clonotype was recorded many times. CDR3 DNA sequence: TGCGCCAGCAGCCAGGGGGACAGGCTTAGGACAGATACGCAGTATTTT. This codes for CASSQGDRLRTDTQYF. The chain recombines TRBV4-1 with TRBJ2-3, with 8 bases lining up with TRBD1. The V segment lost 3 bases and the J segment 3 bases; nucleotides outside the gene matches: 8. Germline V gives CDR1 MGHRA, CDR2 YSYEKL. The CDR3 extends over 16 amino acids.

This clonotype is judged medium-sized. The chain joins TRBV9 to TRBJ1-4; TRBD1 matches at 7 bases. The CDR3 totals 15 residues. CDR1 is SGDLS, CDR2 YYNGEE, per germline. The J segment lost 8 bases and the V segment lost 4 bases, leaving 11 bases of the junction unmatched. The CDR3 loop reads CASSPRTGWDEKLFF. The CDR3 DNA follows: TGTGCCAGCAGCCCGCGGACAGGTTGGGACGAAAAACTGTTTTTT.

V usage is TRBV7-9 and J usage is TRBJ1-4; D possibly corresponds to TRBD1 (6 bases). The CDR3 totals 14 residues. The germline V gene has CDR1 SEHNR and CDR2 FQNEAQ (reference sequence). The ends were cut back, 1 base at V and 4 bases at J, with 7 bases in the middle. In nucleotides, the CDR3 is TGTGCCAGCAGCTTAGGACAGGATAATGAAAAACTGTTTTTT. This sequence encodes CASSLGQDNEKLFF.

Judged by abundance, this clonotype is medium-sized. The CDR3 loop reads CASTPPGGAYEQYF. For the CDR3, the DNA is TGTGCCAGCACCCCACCAGGGGGCGCGTACGAGCAGTACTTC. The chain is built from TRBV6-5 and TRBJ2-7; 8 positions match TRBD1. Germline CDR1 and CDR2: MNHEY and SVGAGI. The CDR3 extends over 14 amino acids. V shed 7 bases, J shed 4 bases, and the junction held 9 bases outside the gene matches.

This clonotype has at least ten counts. This chain joins TRBV13 and TRBJ1-3; 8 bases match TRBD1. The CDR3 contains 16 residues. The germline CDR1 and CDR2 sequences are PRHDT and FYEKMQ (reference sequence). V was pared by 4 bases and J by 3 bases, with 8 bases of the junction left unmatched. CDR3 protein: CASSSAGTGLGNTIYF. The CDR3 nucleotides are TGTGCCAGCAGCTCAGCCGGGACAGGTCTTGGAAACACCATATATTTT.

Judged by abundance, this clonotype is medium-sized. The chain has TRBV27 and TRBJ2-5, with D hard to call. Germline lookup yields CDR1 MNHEY and CDR2 SMNVEV (reference sequence). CDR3 length: 12 amino acids. The V end lost 2 bases, the J end lost 5 bases, and 6 bases lay between the germline ends. The CDR3 region has the DNA TGTGCCAGCAGTTTAAGTGGGGAGACCCAGTACTTC. This sequence encodes CASSLSGETQYF.